This TCR beta chain was documented in a study of blood T cell repertoires in COVID-19. Study at large: There were acute and convalescent COVID-19 samples, and they came from the United States, Italy and Spain. PBMCs, B-cell-depleted T cells, or T cells were the source of the cDNA or gDNA that made up the material.

The CDR3 loop spans 16 amino acids. The J segment lost 7 bases and the V segment lost 3 bases, leaving 9 bases of the junction unmatched. The germline gives CDR1 MGHDK, CDR2 SYGVNS. Original processing methods: Amplified reference gene primers provided the basis for estimating nucleated cell counts. The repertoire was sequenced with immunoSEQ multiplex PCR; TCRdb's copy has only in-frame clones and lacks some. V, J and clone size are those of that table, while D and trimming were read from the DNA. The table records tens of thousands of clones, about 85% of them present only once. The chain is built from TRBV25-1 and TRBJ1-6, with 7 bases fitting TRBD1. The source material was peripheral blood. This clonotype was obtained from a man older than 75 with acute or convalescent COVID-19. This chain's CDR3 is CASSDPRQGGNSPLHF. The CDR3 coding sequence is TGTGCCAGCAGTGATCCCCGACAGGGCGGCAATTCACCCCTCCACTTT.